A single sample gave rise to the 20 T cell receptor beta chains below, sequenced in a study of regulatory T cells in long-lasting Graves disease. Stated time point: newly diagnosed GD, antithyroid drugs for less than 3 months. From RNA extracted from PBMCs, the TCR library was made. Construction of TCR beta libraries relied on iRepertoire HTBI primers and on Arm-PCR targeting CDR3 regions. TCRdb reprocessed the multiplex PCR reads via MiXCR and lists one record per CDR3 protein. The sample records about 460,000 distinct CDR3 sequences, approximately 14% being singletons. These same records also appear under a second study, on T cells in Graves' hyperthyroidism and ophthalmopathy.

Sequencing was performed on peripheral blood mononuclear cells (PBMCs), taken at new diagnosis, from a patient treated with antithyroid drugs. The receptors come from a woman between 50 and 59 years old with Graves disease.

This clonotype was counted many times. This chain uses TRBV2 with TRBJ2-7; D remains unclear. This CDR3 has 13 residues. The V end lost 5 bases, the J end lost 1 base, and 9 bases lay between the germline ends. Germline V gives CDR1 SNHLY, CDR2 FYNNEI. The CDR3 DNA is TGTGCCAGCAGTATGACGGTTTCCTACGAGCAGTACTTC. Protein: CASSMTVSYEQYF. The variable domain in full, completed from reference TRBV2 and TRBJ2-7, reads EPEVTQTPSHQVTQMGQEVILRCVPISNHLYFYWYRQILGQKVEFLVSFYNNEISEKSEIFDDQFSVERPDGSNFTLKIRSTKLEDSAMYFCASSMTVSYEQYFGPGTRLTVT.

This clonotype appeared many times. This chain joins TRBV28 and TRBJ2-5, with D perhaps matching TRBD2 (6 bases). The CDR3 is 13 amino acids. Germline CDR1 is MDHEN and CDR2 is SYDVKM. Trimming removed 2 bases from V and 5 bases from J, with 9 bases in between. DNA of the CDR3: TGTGCCAGCAGTTTAGGAGGGATGGAGACCCAGTACTTC. Its translation is CASSLGGMETQYF. Full variable domain (rest looked up from reference TRBV28 and TRBJ2-5): DVKVTQSSRYLVKRTGEKVFLECVQDMDHENMFWYRQDPGLGLRLIYFSYDVKMKEKGDIPEGYSVSREKKERFSLILESASTNQTSMYLCASSLGGMETQYFGPGTRLLVL.

The chain joins TRBV4-1 to TRBJ1-5, with D perhaps TRBD1 (5 bases). V was pared by 0 bases and J by 2 bases, with 11 bases between. The germline V gene encodes CDR1 MGHRA and CDR2 YSYEKL. This CDR3 is built from 16 residues. The CDR3: CASSQDRDGGNQPQHF. In DNA form, the CDR3 reads TGCGCCAGCAGCCAAGACAGGGACGGAGGCAATCAGCCCCAGCATTTT.

Many counts were recorded for this clonotype. The rearrangement uses TRBV12-3 or TRBV12-4 and TRBJ1-6; D unclear. Trimming pared 5 bases from V and 6 bases from J, leaving 11 bases between. The CDR3 covers 14 residues. CDR3 in amino acids: CASSPPVPNSPLHF. In DNA form, the CDR3 reads TGTGCCAGCAGTCCTCCTGTCCCTAATTCACCCCTCCACTTT.

The chain is built from TRBV4-2 and TRBJ1-4; D is perhaps TRBD1 (5 bases). In germline, CDR1 is LGHNA, CDR2 YNFKEQ. V gave up 4 bases and J gave up 3 bases, with 12 bases separating them. This CDR3 is built from 15 residues. The CDR3 sequence is CASSPGYPANEKLFF. CDR3 coding DNA: TGTGCCAGCAGCCCAGGGTATCCGGCTAATGAAAAACTGTTTTTT.

The rearrangement links TRBV6-5 to TRBJ2-7; 8 bases are a match to TRBD2. The germline V gene has CDR1 MNHEY and CDR2 SVGAGI. CDR3 size: 14 residues. The V and J ends lost 1 base and 5 bases, in that order; junction bases with no gene match: 4. In DNA form, the CDR3 reads TGTGCCAGCAGTTACTTGGATAGCGGGAACGAGCAGTACTTC. Translating it yields CASSYLDSGNEQYF.

This clonotype has a handful of counts. Just one base apart from a much larger clone, this may be a read error. The V and J genes are TRBV28 and TRBJ1-1; 9 nucleotides match TRBD1. The CDR3 covers 19 residues. CDR1 MDHEN and CDR2 SYDVKM come from the germline V gene. Trimming cost V 4 bases and J 6 bases; bases outside gene matches: 21. The CDR3 nucleotides read TGTGCCAGCAGTTCTTATGTTTCGGACAGGGGCCGCGGAGGTCCTGAAGCTTTCTTT. It specifies CASSSYVSDRGRGGPEAFF.

The J gene is TRBJ2-7, the V gene TRBV4-1; 9 positions match TRBD2. Per germline, CDR1 MGHRA and CDR2 YSYEKL. Trimming removed 2 bases from V and 0 bases from J; junction bases left unmatched: 11. CDR3 length equals 18 residues. The CDR3 coding sequence is TGCGCCAGCAGCCAAATCCGGGGTTTAGCGGGAGTCTCCTACGAGCAGTACTTC. Its protein is CASSQIRGLAGVSYEQYF.

The chain has TRBV6-2 or TRBV6-3 and TRBJ2-3; D perhaps matches TRBD2 (6 bases). Between the trimmed V and J ends, which lost 5 bases and 3 bases, there was a span of 18 bases. The length of the CDR3 is 16 residues. Germline CDR1 and CDR2: MNHEY and SVGEGT. The CDR3 sequence: CASSEEDGRGTDTQYF. The CDR3 DNA follows: TGTGCCAGCAGTGAAGAAGACGGGAGAGGGACAGATACGCAGTATTTT.

This clonotype was seen only a few times. The chain uses TRBV10-3 and TRBJ2-3, with 12 bases that match TRBD2. Losses at the gene ends were 6 bases for V and 5 bases for J; bases not matched to a gene: 6. CDR3 length: 15 residues. Looked up from germline, CDR1 is ENHRY and CDR2 is SYGVKD. The CDR3 spells CAISKTSGRLDTQYF. The DNA for the CDR3 is TGTGCCATCAGCAAGACTAGCGGGAGATTAGATACGCAGTATTTT.

This clonotype has a count of ten or more. The gene calls are TRBV5-1 and TRBJ2-3; no definite D call. The germline gives CDR1 SGHRS, CDR2 YFSETQ. Trimming stripped 0 bases from V and 4 bases from J, with 3 bases between. The length of the CDR3 is 12 residues. The CDR3 bases are TGCGCCAGCAGCTTGGTAGCAGATACGCAGTATTTT. Protein: CASSLVADTQYF. Variable domain in full (rest from reference TRBV5-1 and TRBJ2-3): KAGVTQTPRYLIKTRGQQVTLSCSPISGHRSVSWYQQTPGQGLQFLFEYFSETQRNKGNFPGRFSGRQFSNSRSEMNVSTLELGDSALYLCASSLVADTQYFGPGTRLTVL.

This clonotype occurred many times. The rearrangement uses TRBV2 and TRBJ2-7; possible D gene TRBD2, 6 bases. The germline V gene encodes CDR1 SNHLY and CDR2 FYNNEI. V dropped 5 bases and J dropped 6 bases, with 11 bases sitting between them. The CDR3 spans 12 residues. The CDR3, as DNA: TGTGCCAGCAGTCGGACCGGGGGCGAGCAGTACTTC. This sequence encodes CASSRTGGEQYF.

This clonotype was counted ten times or more. The chain carries TRBV12-3 or TRBV12-4 and TRBJ2-1; a possible D gene is TRBD2 (5 bases). CDR3 size: 12 residues. The V gene lost 3 bases and the J gene lost 9 bases, with 9 bases spanning the gap. The CDR3 reads CASSFQGSEQFF. CDR3 sequence (DNA): TGTGCCAGCAGTTTTCAAGGGAGTGAGCAGTTCTTC.

This clonotype occurred many times. The V call is TRBV6-5, the J call TRBJ2-7; the D gene is possibly TRBD1 (5 bases). Germline loops: CDR1 MNHEY, CDR2 SVGAGI. The CDR3 extends over 13 amino acids. The ends were cut back, 2 bases at V and 11 bases at J, with 16 bases in the middle. CDR3 coding DNA: TGTGCCAGCAGTTACCAGGGAACTGAGAAAAAGTACTTC. It translates to CASSYQGTEKKYF.

This clonotype was seen many times. This chain joins TRBV12-3 or TRBV12-4 and TRBJ2-3; D possibly corresponds to TRBD1 (6 bases). V lost 5 bases and J lost 2, with 20 bases in between. The CDR3 runs 17 residues. Written as DNA, the CDR3 is TGTGCCAGCAGTCCAACGACCGGACAGACGGACACAGATACGCAGTATTTT. Its translation: CASSPTTGQTDTDTQYF.

This clonotype came up many times. The gene calls are TRBV9 and TRBJ1-1, with D perhaps TRBD1 (5 bases). Germline CDR1 and CDR2: SGDLS and YYNGEE. The CDR3 is 14 residues long. V gave up 0 bases and J gave up 6 bases, with 12 bases separating them. The CDR3 DNA reads as TGTGCCAGCAGCGTAGAGGGAGGGGACGCTGAAGCTTTCTTT. Encoded protein: CASSVEGGDAEAFF.

This clonotype has a handful of counts. V is TRBV7-9 and J is TRBJ2-2; 11 nucleotides match TRBD2. This CDR3 comprises 18 residues. The junction had 12 bases not matched to a gene; V was cut back by 4 bases and J by 5 bases. Germline CDR1 is SEHNR and CDR2 is FQNEAQ (reference sequence). The CDR3 coding sequence is TGTGCCAGCAGCTATGGGACTAGCGGAGAGGGCAGGACCGGGGAGCTGTTTTTT. Residues: CASSYGTSGEGRTGELFF.

This clonotype has a handful of counts. The V gene is TRBV6-5, the J gene TRBJ2-7, with 12 bases fitting TRBD1. The ends lost 0 bases at V and 2 bases at J; junction bases unmatched: 5. CDR3 length: 17 amino acids. From germline, CDR1 is MNHEY and CDR2 SVGAGI. In DNA form, the CDR3 reads TGTGCCAGCAGTTACTCGGGACAGGGGGCGAGGGCCTACGAGCAGTACTTC. Amino acid sequence: CASSYSGQGARAYEQYF.

With regard to this clonotype: A much larger clone is a single base away; this may be a read error. The chain links TRBV5-1 to TRBJ2-7; 7 bases are shared with TRBD1. Germline loops: CDR1 SGHRS, CDR2 YFSETQ. The CDR3 runs 14 residues. Here the CDR3 DNA reads TGCGCCAGCAGCTTGGAGGGGGCTTGGTACGAGCACTACTTC. Translated: CASSLEGAWYEHYF.

The CDR3 nucleotides read TGCGCCAGCAGCTACCGTGGGGCCAGACTAGCGGAGAGCTCTGGGGCCAACGTCCTGACTTTC. It yields the protein CASSYRGARLAESSGANVLTF. This sequence joins TRBV5-1 and TRBJ2-6, with 9 positions matching TRBD2. The CDR3 loop spans 21 amino acids. V was clipped by 3 bases and J by 0 bases; unmatched bases: 16. CDR1 SGHRS and CDR2 YFSETQ come from the germline V gene.